This entry lists 24 T cell receptor delta chains sequenced from one sample in a study of gamma-delta chains in newborns, infants, children. TCRdb used CATT to re-call clones from the reads. The sample contains around 11,000 delta-chain clones, approximately 3.5% of which appear only once. The specimen was blood. These receptors were obtained from a child who was a newborn, infant or young child, either healthy, febrile or measles-vaccinated (not recorded which).

This clone was seen a few times. The chain carries TRDV1 and TRDJ1; the D is unclear. The CDR3 covers 15 residues. CDR1 is TSWWSYY, CDR2 QGS, per germline. V was clipped by 2 bases and J by 7 bases, with 17 bases between them. This CDR3 is CALGERRSPPGKLIF. The CDR3 nucleotides read TGTGCTCTTGGGGAAAGGCGAAGTCCCCCTGGTAAACTCATCTTT.

In its sample, this clone is medium-sized. At the DNA level, this CDR3 is encoded by other sequences in the same sample as well. V and J are TRAV29/DV5 and TRDJ3; 10 nucleotides line up with TRDD3. The germline gives CDR1 NSMFDY, CDR2 ISSIKDK. V gave up 2 bases and J gave up 1 base; unmatched junction bases: 15. The CDR3 extends over 21 amino acids. The chain's CDR3 is CAARTSFWGINGSWDTRQMFF. The CDR3 nucleotides read TGTGCAGCAAGAACTTCCTTCTGGGGGATAAACGGGTCCTGGGACACCCGACAGATGTTTTTC.

This clone was seen more than once but under ten times. The protein that TCRdb holds for this DNA derives from a much larger clone and differs from the translated DNA at residue 9, which likely indicates a read error; the protein shown here is translated from the DNA. The chain links TRDV2 to TRDJ1, with 9 bases fitting TRDD3. CDR1 is GEAIGNYY, CDR2 EKD, per germline. The CDR3 spans 18 residues. The ends lost 1 base at V and 7 bases at J; junction bases unmatched: 18. The CDR3 reads CACDTIPPYTGGSSKLIF. In DNA, the CDR3 is TGTGCCTGTGACACTATTCCACCGTATACTGGGGGAAGTAGTAAACTCATCTTT.

This chain uses TRDV2 with TRDJ1, with 11 bases that match TRDD3. V trimming: 1 base; J trimming: 1 base; junction bases outside the gene matches: 22. Germline CDR1 GEAIGNYY, CDR2 EKD. The CDR3 is 22 residues long. The CDR3 DNA follows: TGTGCCTGTGACACAATTGGGGGATACGATGGTGGTAAAGTACCCTCCACCGATAAACTCATCTTT. This gives the protein CACDTIGGYDGGKVPSTDKLIF.

This clone was observed a handful of times. The chain couples TRDV2 to TRDJ3; 9 nucleotides agree with TRDD3. With 4 bases clipped from V and 0 bases from J, the junction kept 9 bases outside the gene matches. CDR1 and CDR2 from the germline V gene are GEAIGNYY and EKD. The CDR3 loop spans 19 amino acids. The CDR3 DNA sequence: TGTGCCTGTGAAAAACTGGGGGAGACAACCTCCTGGGACACCCGACAGATGTTTTTC. Protein sequence: CACEKLGETTSWDTRQMFF.

This clone is medium-sized (0.01 to 0.1%) in the sample. The rearrangement links TRDV2 to TRDJ1; no clear D gene. V was clipped by 1 base and J by 0 bases, with 20 bases between them. This CDR3 is 18 amino acids long. Germline CDR1 is GEAIGNYY and CDR2 is EKD. CDR3 amino acids: CACDTVEKERGNTDKLIF. The CDR3 nucleotides read TGTGCCTGTGACACTGTCGAAAAAGAACGTGGGAACACCGATAAACTCATCTTT.

Points on this clone: The sample carries other DNA sequences with the same CDR3. This sequence joins TRDV3 and TRDJ1; tentatively, D is TRDD3 (6 bases). This CDR3 is 16 amino acids long. CDR1 is TVYSNPD, CDR2 GDNSRS, per germline (reference sequence). V was cut by 2 bases and J by 0 bases, with 19 bases left in between. CDR3 coding DNA: TGTGCCTTTGGATTTGGGGGGACCTCTGACACCGATAAACTCATCTTT. Translation: CAFGFGGTSDTDKLIF.

CDR3 loop: CAFSDWADKLIF. The CDR3 bases are TGTGCCTTTTCCGACTGGGCCGATAAACTCATCTTT. The chain links TRDV3 to TRDJ1; a possible D gene is TRDD3 (6 bases). Trimming removed 2 bases at V and 3 bases at J, with 10 bases between. CDR3 size: 12 residues. Germline V gene lookup returns CDR1 TVYSNPD and CDR2 GDNSRS (reference sequence).

This chain uses TRDV2 with TRDJ3; D gene unclear. This CDR3 region has 18 residues. Germline V gene sequence: CDR1 GEAIGNYY, CDR2 EKD. V was cut by 0 bases and J by 0 bases, with 11 bases left in between. The CDR3 protein is CACDTVMESSWDTRQMFF. The DNA of the CDR3 is TGTGCCTGTGACACCGTAATGGAAAGCTCCTGGGACACCCGACAGATGTTTTTC.

For this clone: Within the sample, other DNA sequences also encode this same CDR3. The CDR3 DNA reads as TGTGCCTCAACTGGGGGATACTCCTGGGACACCCGACAGATGTTTTTC. As protein: CASTGGYSWDTRQMFF. The chain employs TRDV2 and TRDJ3, with TRDD3 matching over 11 bases. The junction had 2 bases not matched to a gene; V was cut back by 8 bases and J by 0 bases. CDR1 is GEAIGNYY, CDR2 EKD, per germline. The CDR3 totals 16 residues.

This clone has more than one count but fewer than ten. The chain joins TRDV1 to TRDJ1; TRDD3 matches at 8 bases. This CDR3 has 20 residues. CDR1 TSWWSYY and CDR2 QGS come from the germline V gene. V was clipped by 0 bases and J by 0 bases; unmatched bases: 15. CDR3 DNA: TGTGCTCTTGGGGAACTAACCGTACTGGGGGCTAAAGCTTACACCGATAAACTCATCTTT. This encodes CALGELTVLGAKAYTDKLIF.

This clone was detected only a few times. One base away lies a much larger clone, so this may be a sequencing read error. This specimen includes other DNA sequences encoding the same CDR3. The chain employs TRDV2 and TRDJ3; 9 bases agree with TRDD3. CDR1 is GEAIGNYY and CDR2 is EKD in the germline V gene. Germline trimming cut 1 base from V and 0 bases from J; bases unmatched to any gene: 3. The CDR3 has 18 residues. The chain's CDR3 is CACDTGGYSSWDTRQMFF. DNA for the CDR3: TGTGCCTGTGACACTGGGGGATATAGCTCCTGGGACACCCGACAGATGTTTTTC.

By its share, this clone is medium-sized. This chain connects TRDV1 to TRDJ1; no clear D. Trimming took 5 bases from V and 5 from J, leaving 12 bases between them. Germline V CDR1 and CDR2: TSWWSYY, QGS. The CDR3 loop spans 13 amino acids. Here the CDR3 reads CALGYVVVDKLIF. CDR3 in DNA: TGTGCTCTTGGGTACGTGGTGGTAGATAAACTCATCTTT.

The CDR3 protein is CALGELFGGYLYTDKLIF. CDR3 nucleotide sequence: TGTGCTCTTGGGGAACTCTTCGGGGGTTACCTATACACCGATAAACTCATCTTT. This chain connects TRDV1 to TRDJ1; D possibly corresponds to TRDD3 (5 bases). There are 18 residues in the CDR3. V lost 0 bases to trimming and J lost 0 bases, with 17 bases between them. The germline CDR1 and CDR2 sequences are TSWWSYY and QGS.

The chain carries TRDV1 and TRDJ2, with 7 nucleotides matching TRDD3. V trimming: 2 bases; J trimming: 9 bases; junction bases outside the gene matches: 21. CDR3 size: 19 residues. The germline V gene has CDR1 TSWWSYY and CDR2 QGS. The CDR3 loop reads CALGEGCSRGINRNPQLFF. In nucleotides, the CDR3 is TGTGCTCTTGGGGAAGGATGTAGCAGGGGGATCAATAGAAACCCACAACTCTTCTTT.

This clone was observed a handful of times. The rearrangement links TRDV1 to TRDJ1, with D maybe TRDD2 (6 bases). The V gene lost 6 bases and the J gene lost 6 bases, with 35 bases spanning the gap. From germline, CDR1 is TSWWSYY and CDR2 QGS. The CDR3 has 20 residues. Here the CDR3 DNA reads TGTGCTCTTGGTCAACTTCCCTCCCGTCTTCCTCACTTCGACCCCAATAAACTCATCTTT. Protein product: CALGQLPSRLPHFDPNKLIF.

This clone was observed a handful of times. The CDR3: CALGGAFLHWGINLTDKLIF. The CDR3 DNA follows: TGTGCTCTTGGGGGGGCCTTCCTACACTGGGGGATAAATTTAACCGATAAACTCATCTTT. V usage is TRDV1 and J usage is TRDJ1; TRDD3 aligns across 11 bases. CDR1 is TSWWSYY and CDR2 is QGS in the germline V gene. This CDR3 is 20 amino acids long. V gave up 4 bases and J gave up 2 bases; unmatched junction bases: 18.

No V gene call is available, although the J gene is TRDJ1; TRDD3, as called in the table, went unchecked against the DNA. The CDR3 consists of 19 residues. The CDR3: CALGEPASFPTGGSGKLIF. The CDR3, as DNA: TGTGCTCTTGGGGAACCCGCCTCCTTTCCCACTGGGGGCTCGGGTAAACTCATCTTT.

The V gene is TRDV1, the J gene TRDJ1; 11 nucleotides match TRDD3. Germline trimming cut 0 bases from V and 3 bases from J; bases unmatched to any gene: 18. CDR3 length: 21 residues. Germline V gene data show CDR1 as TSWWSYY and CDR2 as QGS. The CDR3 sequence: CALGELPLPYWGIAQPDKLIF. In DNA, the CDR3 is TGTGCTCTTGGGGAACTTCCCCTTCCGTACTGGGGGATAGCTCAACCCGATAAACTCATCTTT.

By share, this clone ranks as medium-sized. The chain couples TRDV2 to TRDJ1, with 12 nucleotides matching TRDD3. CDR3 length: 17 amino acids. V dropped 7 bases and J dropped 5; count of bases not matched to a gene: 16. Germline V gives CDR1 GEAIGNYY, CDR2 EKD. CDR3 nucleotide sequence: TGTGCCTGCACCCCTCTCGTACTGGGGGATACTTGGGATAAACTCATCTTT. Translation: CACTPLVLGDTWDKLIF.

The V call is TRDV1, the J call TRDJ1; possible D gene TRDD2, 6 bases. Per germline, CDR1 TSWWSYY and CDR2 QGS. V dropped 2 bases and J dropped 0 bases, with 13 bases sitting between them. The length of the CDR3 is 16 residues. The CDR3, as DNA: TGTGCTCTTGGGGAAATCGCCCTTCCGTACACCGATAAACTCATCTTT. Protein product: CALGEIALPYTDKLIF.

Sample share makes this clone medium-sized (0.01 to 0.1%). This chain joins TRDV2 and TRDJ2; 10 bases are shared with TRDD3. The CDR3 runs 25 residues. After removal of 0 bases from V and 0 bases from J, the junction contained 27 bases not matched to a gene. The germline V gene encodes CDR1 GEAIGNYY and CDR2 EKD. The CDR3 nucleotides read TGTGCCTGTGACACCGTGTTGGGGGATACATCAAAACTTAACTTCGCCCCTTCTTTGACAGCACAACTCTTCTTT. Residues: CACDTVLGDTSKLNFAPSLTAQLFF.

This clone turned up a few times. The chain links TRDV1 to TRDJ1; 8 nucleotides align to TRDD3. Germline V lookup: CDR1 TSWWSYY, CDR2 QGS. V dropped 5 bases and J dropped 0; count of bases not matched to a gene: 29. The CDR3 has 23 amino acids. For the CDR3, the DNA is TGTGCTCTTGGGAGATGGGGATTCCCACCTCCACCCTGGGGGAGGTTTTACACCGATAAACTCATCTTT. Amino acids: CALGRWGFPPPPWGRFYTDKLIF.

Concerning this clone itself: At one boundary the junction diverges from the germline segment, which might be a read error. V gene TRDV1 combines with J gene TRDJ1, with 8 bases that match TRDD3. The CDR3 is 22 amino acids. CDR1 is TSWWSYY and CDR2 is QGS in the germline V gene. The CDR3 here is CALGEYSPGWYWGLRYTDKLIF. CDR3 nucleotides: TGTGCTCTTGGGGAATACTCTCCCGGTTGGTACTGGGGGCTGCGGTACACCGATAAACTCATCTTC.